The clone carrying this TCR beta chain was seen a handful of times. The target antigen is unknown. V was trimmed by 7 bases and J by 8 bases, leaving 7 bases between them. The CDR3 spans 10 residues. Germline lookup yields CDR1 SEHNR and CDR2 FQNEAQ (reference sequence). As it was prepared, the TCRbeta library received unique molecular identifiers. TCRdb re-analysed the PCR reads in MiXCR, keeping a single row per CDR3 protein. The repertoire holds 300,000 to 400,000 distinct CDR3 sequences, with around 20% as singletons. The sample comes from a study of T-cell reconstitution after alpha-beta-depleted transplantation in children. Study results and limitations: Hyperexpanded clones declined; after one year, newly produced T cells mostly supplied diversity. Several hundred expanded graft clones reportedly gave rise to the alpha-beta T cells present about two months after transplant. Some patients showed high day-60 TCRbeta diversity, which derived from surviving recipient T cells and thymic progenitors.

The clonotype was recovered from a male patient aged 10 to 17 who had a stem cell transplant for acute lymphoblastic leukemia, so the T cells may come from the graft donor. The sequencing used PBMCs, mostly from graft donor cells, collected 180 days after TCRalphabeta/CD19-depleted stem cell transplant. The chain uses TRBV7-9 and TRBJ2-3; maybe TRBD2 (6 bases). In nucleotides, the CDR3 is TGTGCCAGCAACGGGGGTACGCAGTATTTT. It encodes CASNGGTQYF.